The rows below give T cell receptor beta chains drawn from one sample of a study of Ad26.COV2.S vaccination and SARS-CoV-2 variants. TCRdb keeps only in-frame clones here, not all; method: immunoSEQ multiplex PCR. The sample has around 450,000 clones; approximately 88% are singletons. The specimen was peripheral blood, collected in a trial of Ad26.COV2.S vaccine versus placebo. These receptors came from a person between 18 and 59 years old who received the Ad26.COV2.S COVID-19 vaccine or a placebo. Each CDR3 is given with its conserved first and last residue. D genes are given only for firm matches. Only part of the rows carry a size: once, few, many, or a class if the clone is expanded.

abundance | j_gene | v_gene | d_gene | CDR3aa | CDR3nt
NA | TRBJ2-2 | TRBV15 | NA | CATELVRYTGELFF | TGTGCCACCGAACTGGTACGGTACACCGGGGAGCTGTTTTTT
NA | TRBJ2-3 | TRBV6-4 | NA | CASSDSKGPLDTQYF | TGTGCCAGCAGTGACTCGAAGGGGCCGTTAGATACGCAGTATTTT
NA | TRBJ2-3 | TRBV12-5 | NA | CASGLVVHGVSTDTQYF | TGTGCTAGTGGTTTGGTAGTTCACGGGGTTAGCACAGATACGCAGTATTTT
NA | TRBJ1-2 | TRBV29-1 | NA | CSVEASRSNYGYTF | TGCAGCGTTGAAGCTTCCAGATCTAACTATGGCTACACCTTC
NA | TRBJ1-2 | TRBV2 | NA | CASSEARSGGVNYGYTF | TGTGCCAGCAGTGAAGCCAGAAGTGGGGGTGTTAACTATGGCTACACCTTC
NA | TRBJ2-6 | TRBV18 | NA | CASSGSGANVLTF | TGTGCCAGCTCAGGCTCTGGGGCCAACGTCCTGACTTTC
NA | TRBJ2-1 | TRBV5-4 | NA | CASRVAGRGRNEQFF | TGTGCCAGCAGAGTTGCGGGTCGGGGTAGGAATGAGCAGTTCTTC
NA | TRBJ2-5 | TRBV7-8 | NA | CASSLRGVETQYF | TGTGCCAGCAGCTTACGTGGGGTAGAGACCCAGTACTTC
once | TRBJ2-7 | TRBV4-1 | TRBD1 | CASSQGDSTYEQYF | TGCGCCAGCAGCCAGGGGGACAGCACCTACGAGCAGTACTTC
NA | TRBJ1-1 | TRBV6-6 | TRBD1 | CASSYSTGGSEAFF | TGTGCCAGCAGTTACTCGACAGGGGGCAGTGAAGCTTTCTTT
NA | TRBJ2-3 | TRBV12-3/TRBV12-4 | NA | CASSLRSTDTQYF | TGTGCCAGCAGTTTACGGAGCACAGATACGCAGTATTTT
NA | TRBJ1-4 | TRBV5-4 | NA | CASSGTGTSNEKLFF | TGTGCCAGCAGCGGTACCGGGACATCTAATGAAAAACTGTTTTTT
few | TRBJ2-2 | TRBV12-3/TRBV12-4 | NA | CASKLAGELFF | TGTGCCAGCAAATTAGCCGGGGAGCTGTTTTTT
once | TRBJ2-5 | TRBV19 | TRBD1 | CASSITGTAQETQYF | TGTGCCAGTAGTATAACCGGGACAGCTCAAGAGACCCAGTACTTC
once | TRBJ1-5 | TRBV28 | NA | CASSPNIVRGSNQPQHF | TGTGCCAGCAGCCCTAATATCGTCAGGGGTTCAAATCAGCCCCAGCATTTT
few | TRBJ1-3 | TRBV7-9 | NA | CASSFGPGGDTIYF | NA
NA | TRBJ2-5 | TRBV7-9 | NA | CASSFGGRQETQYF | TGTGCCAGCAGCTTCGGGGGGCGCCAAGAGACCCAGTACTTC
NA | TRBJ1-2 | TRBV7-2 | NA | CASSLDPGYTF | TGTGCCAGCAGCTTAGATCCTGGCTACACCTTC
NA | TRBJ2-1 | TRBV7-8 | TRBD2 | CASSISGAAGEQFF | TGTGCCAGCAGCATTAGCGGGGCAGCAGGTGAGCAGTTCTTC
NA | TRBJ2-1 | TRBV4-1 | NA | CASSPSGPLEQFF | TGCGCCAGCAGCCCGTCTGGGCCCCTTGAGCAGTTCTTC
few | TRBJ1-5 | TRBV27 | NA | CASSPVGNQPQHF | TGTGCCAGCAGTCCTGTGGGGAATCAGCCCCAGCATTTT
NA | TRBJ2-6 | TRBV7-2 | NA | CASSLVSNVLTF | TGTGCCAGCAGCTTAGTCAGTAACGTCCTGACTTTC
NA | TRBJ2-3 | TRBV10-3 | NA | CAISESNSYTDTQYF | TGTGCCATCAGTGAGTCTAACAGCTACACAGATACGCAGTATTTT
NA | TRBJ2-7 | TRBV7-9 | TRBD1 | CASSSPGRTGGDYEQYF | TGTGCCAGCAGCTCCCCCGGCCGGACAGGGGGGGACTACGAGCAGTACTTC
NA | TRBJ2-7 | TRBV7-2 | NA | CASSLGAQGRSYEQYF | TGTGCCAGCAGCTTAGGAGCCCAGGGAAGGTCCTACGAGCAGTACTTC
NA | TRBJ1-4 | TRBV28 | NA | CASRTYGTPNEKLFF | TGTGCCAGCAGGACGTACGGGACGCCTAATGAAAAACTGTTTTTT
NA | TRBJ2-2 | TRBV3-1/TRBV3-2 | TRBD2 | CASSQGGSTGELFF | TGTGCCAGCAGCCAGGGAGGGAGCACCGGGGAGCTGTTTTTT
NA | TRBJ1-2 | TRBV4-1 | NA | CASSQVREDYGYTF | TGCGCCAGCAGCCAAGTAAGGGAGGACTATGGCTACACCTTC
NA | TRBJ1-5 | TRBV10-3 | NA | CAISESGVQPQHF | TGTGCCATCAGTGAGTCTGGGGTGCAGCCCCAGCATTTT
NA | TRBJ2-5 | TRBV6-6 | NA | CASSYWQSSQETQYF | TGTGCCAGCAGTTACTGGCAGTCCTCACAAGAGACCCAGTACTTC
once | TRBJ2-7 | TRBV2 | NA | CASKWEAASYEQYF | TGTGCCAGCAAGTGGGAAGCGGCCTCCTACGAGCAGTACTTC
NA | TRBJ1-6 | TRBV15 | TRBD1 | CATSEPRGRHSPLHF | TGTGCCACCAGCGAACCCAGGGGGCGGCATTCACCCCTCCACTTT
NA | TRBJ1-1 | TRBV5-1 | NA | CASSLQAGNTEAFF | TGCGCCAGCAGCTTGCAGGCAGGGAACACTGAAGCTTTCTTT
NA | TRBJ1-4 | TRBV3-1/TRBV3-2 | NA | CASSLAGAGEKLFF | TGTGCCAGCAGCCTTGCGGGGGCAGGAGAAAAACTGTTTTTT
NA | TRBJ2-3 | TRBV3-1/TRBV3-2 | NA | CASSQEADTQYF | TGTGCCAGCAGCCAAGAGGCAGATACGCAGTATTTT
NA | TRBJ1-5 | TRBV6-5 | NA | CASSYPGTAANQPQHF | TGTGCCAGCAGTTACCCTGGGACGGCTGCAAATCAGCCCCAGCATTTT
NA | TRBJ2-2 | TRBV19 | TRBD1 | CASSLQGAGTGELFF | TGTGCCAGTAGTTTACAGGGGGCGGGCACCGGGGAGCTGTTTTTT
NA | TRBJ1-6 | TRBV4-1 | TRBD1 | CASSQMRQGIGNSPLHF | TGCGCCAGCAGCCAAATGAGACAGGGGATTGGGAATTCACCCCTCCACTTT